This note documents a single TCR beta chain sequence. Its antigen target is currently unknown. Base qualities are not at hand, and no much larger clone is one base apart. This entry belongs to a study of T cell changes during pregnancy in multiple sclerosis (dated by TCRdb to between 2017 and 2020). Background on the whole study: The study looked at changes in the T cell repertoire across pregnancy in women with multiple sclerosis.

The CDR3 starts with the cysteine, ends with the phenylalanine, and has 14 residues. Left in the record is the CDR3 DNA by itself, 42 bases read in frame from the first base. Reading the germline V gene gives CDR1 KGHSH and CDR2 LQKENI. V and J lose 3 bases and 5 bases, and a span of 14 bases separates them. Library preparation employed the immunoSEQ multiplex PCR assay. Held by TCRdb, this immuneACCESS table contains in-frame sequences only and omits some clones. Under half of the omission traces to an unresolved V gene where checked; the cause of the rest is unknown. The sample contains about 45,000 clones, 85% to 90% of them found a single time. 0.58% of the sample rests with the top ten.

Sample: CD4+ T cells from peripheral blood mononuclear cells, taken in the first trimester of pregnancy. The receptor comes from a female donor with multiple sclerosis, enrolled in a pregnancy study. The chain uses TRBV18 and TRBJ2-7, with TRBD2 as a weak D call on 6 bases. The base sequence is TGTGCCAGCTCACCTCTGGGGGGACCTCACGAGCAGTACTTC. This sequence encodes CASSPLGGPHEQYF.